The rows below give T cell receptor beta chains drawn from one sample of a study of blood T cell repertoires in COVID-19. Sequenced by immunoSEQ multiplex PCR; TCRdb stores in-frame clones only, minus some. There are 200,000 to 250,000 clones in the sample; about 85% occur only once, and 12% lies in the top ten. Material for sequencing was peripheral blood. The receptor source for this set is a woman younger than 30 who had recovered from COVID-19. Both conserved end residues are part of each CDR3. A D gene is named only where the DNA matches it firmly. Some rows mark clone size as missing; the rest say once, few, many or name a class of expanded clone.

-	TRBV5-1	TRBJ1-1	-	TGCGCCAGCAGCTTCGGGGGTTTGAACACTGAAGCTTTCTTT	CASSFGGLNTEAFF
-	TRBV19	TRBJ2-1	-	TGTGCCAGTAGTGACAGCTACAATGAGCAGTTCTTC	CASSDSYNEQFF
-	TRBV7-2	TRBJ2-7	-	TGTGCCAGCAGCTTCCGTAATGAGCAGTACTTC	CASSFRNEQYF
TRBD1	TRBV9	TRBJ1-2	-	TGTGCCAGCAGCGGAGACAGGGAAGAGGGATATGGCTACACCTTC	CASSGDREEGYGYTF
-	TRBV4-2	TRBJ1-5	-	TGTGCCAGCAGCCAAGAGACAGCTAGCAATCAGCCCCAGCATTTT	CASSQETASNQPQHF
-	TRBV5-8	TRBJ2-7	-	TGTGCCAGCAGCTCAGGACATGCCTACGAGCAGTACTTC	CASSSGHAYEQYF
-	TRBV5-6	TRBJ1-1	once	TGTGCCAGCAGCCAAGATCCGGGACAGAACACTGAAGCTTTCTTT	CASSQDPGQNTEAFF
-	TRBV29-1	TRBJ2-3	-	TGCAGCGTTGAAGGGGGCAGCACAGATACGCAGTATTTT	CSVEGGSTDTQYF
TRBD1	TRBV18	TRBJ1-4	-	TGTGCCAGCTCACAGGGGGCCATAGGGGATGAAAAACTGTTTTTT	CASSQGAIGDEKLFF
-	TRBV9	TRBJ1-6	-	TGTGCCAGCACCCTTGGAGAGTCACCCCTCCACTTT	CASTLGESPLHF
-	TRBV19	TRBJ2-1	-	TGTGCCAGTAGTAACCAGCAGGGGTCTGCGGAGTTCTTC	CASSNQQGSAEFF
-	TRBV7-9	TRBJ2-1	-	TGTGCCAGCAGCTCAGGGTGGAATGAGCAGTTCTTC	CASSSGWNEQFF
-	TRBV7-3	TRBJ2-1	-	TGTGCCAGCAGCTTAGGGGGCGCAGACAATGAGCAGTTCTTC	CASSLGGADNEQFF
-	TRBV19	TRBJ2-7	-	TGTGCCAGTAGTGACGCAGGGGGGACACCCTACGAGCAGTACTTC	CASSDAGGTPYEQYF
TRBD2	TRBV9	TRBJ2-5	-	TGTGCCAGCAGCGTAGGTTCTAGCGGGGCCTCCGAGACCCAGTACTTC	CASSVGSSGASETQYF
-	TRBV7-3	TRBJ2-6	-	TGTGCCAGCAGCTACCCTGGGGGGAATGGGGCCAACGTCCTGACTTTC	CASSYPGGNGANVLTF
-	TRBV18	TRBJ2-3	-	TGTGCCAGCTCACAATTCCCGGCAAAGGCCGGGGATACGCAGTATTTT	CASSQFPAKAGDTQYF
-	TRBV5-1	TRBJ2-6	-	TGCGCCAGCAGCTTCGGTCACTCTGGGGCCAACGTCCTGACTTTC	CASSFGHSGANVLTF
-	TRBV14	TRBJ1-1	-	TGTGCCAGCAGCCACGTCAGGGGAGTGTGGACTGAAGCTTTCTTT	CASSHVRGVWTEAFF